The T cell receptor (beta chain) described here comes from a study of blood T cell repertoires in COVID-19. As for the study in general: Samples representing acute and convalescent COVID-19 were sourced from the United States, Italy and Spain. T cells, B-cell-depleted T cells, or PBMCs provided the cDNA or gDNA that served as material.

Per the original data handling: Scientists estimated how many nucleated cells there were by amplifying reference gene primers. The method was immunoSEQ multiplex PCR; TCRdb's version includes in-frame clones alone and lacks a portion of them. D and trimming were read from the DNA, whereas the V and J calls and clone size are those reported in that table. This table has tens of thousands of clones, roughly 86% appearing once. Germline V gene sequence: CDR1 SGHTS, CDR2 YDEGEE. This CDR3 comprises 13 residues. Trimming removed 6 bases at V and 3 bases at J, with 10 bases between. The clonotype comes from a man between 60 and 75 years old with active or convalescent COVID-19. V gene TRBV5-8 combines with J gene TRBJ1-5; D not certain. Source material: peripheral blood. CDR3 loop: CASTQLNNQPQHF. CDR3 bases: TGTGCCAGCACCCAACTTAACAATCAGCCCCAGCATTTT.